This entry is about one TCR beta chain. This clonotype was detected only a few times. Its recognized antigen is unknown. No quality values exist for individual bases; no much larger clone is one base distant. This record belongs to a study of molecular identifiers for immune sequencing clone quantification (dated by TCRdb to between 2018 and 2020). In terms of the full investigation: For a replicate experiment, the RNA from either approximately 20,000 or 98,000 naive CD8 T cells was divided into five aliquots, and four of those aliquots went on to sequencing. This methods study benchmarked molecular-identifier clustering-based TCR repertoire sequencing (MIDCIRS) and TCR RNA copy counting, using CD8 T cells to do so.

The CDR3 spans 13 residues, from the cysteine through the phenylalanine. CDR3 DNA only is kept here, 39 bases in frame from base 1. Trimming costs V 7 bases and J 3 bases, and their ends lie 11 bases apart. The CDR1 and CDR2 encoded by the germline V gene (reference sequence) are PRHDT and FYEKMQ. The library came from PCR. TCRdb lists the instrument as NextSeq 500. Preparation of bulk TCR libraries followed a previously described approach, with the TCR primers listed in Table S5. Purification of total RNA was performed with the Qiagen AllPrep DNA/RNA kit. Before analysis, reads from multiple sequencing runs of the same library were pooled. The original methods were these. Reads were retained only if the reads had an exact TCR constant sequence, and the retained reads were trimmed to 150 nt and grouped according to their 12-nt molecular barcodes. Reads inside each barcode group were sub-clustered using a 15% Levenshtein threshold, and a quality-weighted consensus sequence was constructed for each RNA molecule. Non-functional sequences were filtered out, along with any lower-count sequence sitting one edit away from another sequence. Based on fitting two negative binomial distributions, any barcode sub-cluster with under 20% of the maximum read count was discarded. The raw public data were reprocessed by TCRdb itself: fastp quality trimming at Q25, MiXCR clonotype calling, in-frame beta chains only. Entries are consolidated by CDR3 protein sequence, retaining the most common genes and DNA. TCRdb, not the authors, supplied the V and J calls. The sample includes roughly 320,000 distinct CDR3 sequences, with roughly 24% observed a single time. The ten largest clones add up to roughly 0.7% of the sample.

Libraries of naive CD8 T cells were built from approximately 20,000 to 980,000 sorted cells, with 10%, 30% or 50% of the purified RNA used. On a BD FACSAria II, naive CD8 T cells were FACS-sorted as CD8+CD4-CCR7+CD45RA+ and collected into RLT Plus buffer. Around 10 TCR copies' worth of Jurkat RNA were spiked into roughly 20,000-1,000,000 naive CD8 T cell samples to test detection sensitivity. CD8 T cells were enriched with RosetteSep CD8+ T Cell Enrichment Cocktail and Ficoll-Paque, followed by ACK red cell lysis. On the study overall, not on this receptor specifically: When barcode sub-clustering was omitted, TCR diversity was inflated by chimeric consensus sequences, with chimeras reaching as high as 47%. Identical TCR molecules sharing a barcode could cause highly expanded clone sizes to be underestimated. In CMV-specific effector cells, over 99% of molecules were held by clones above 20 RNA copies, whereas under 1% of molecules were held by such clones in naive cells. Modeling estimated 2.5 to 3 recovered TCR RNA copies per cell, compared with about 10 by digital PCR, which implies 25% to 30% capture efficiency. The naive libraries included spiked-in Jurkat TCR RNA (10 copies' worth), and this Jurkat TCR RNA is not part of the donor repertoire. A single cell's worth of spiked-in Jurkat TCR RNA was reported detectable even among 750,000 to 1,000,000 naive CD8 T cells.

Source material: naive CD8+ T cells from blood, with Jurkat cell RNA spiked in. The cell subset or site tag for this specimen amounts to: FACS-sorted CD8+CD4-CCR7+CD45RA+ naive T cells. This TCR was sampled from a human donor in good health. Some libraries in this study had Jurkat cell RNA spiked in. The chain uses TRBV13 and TRBJ2-3, with the D segment identity uncertain. The sequence in DNA is TGTGCCAGCACCCAGGAAGGGACAGATACGCAGTATTTT. The translation is CASTQEGTDTQYF.